This record covers a single TCR beta chain. Antigen unknown. The CDR3 is 17 amino acids. Germline CDR1 is SGHRS and CDR2 is YFSETQ. Trimming cost V 4 bases and J 2 bases; bases outside gene matches: 12. These data are taken from a study of T cell responses to AZD1222 COVID-19 vaccine. Sequencing used immunoSEQ multiplex PCR; TCRdb keeps in-frame clones, though not all of them. The sample yields tens of thousands of clones, around 88% seen once. Findings of the study overall: The donor group comprised mostly white British people and more females; the analysis possibly underestimated clonal diversity.

The TCR comes from an adult in good health. The rearrangement uses TRBV5-1 and TRBJ2-1; 7 nucleotides line up with TRBD1. Sequencing was performed on peripheral blood, taken on day 0 of AZD1222 vaccination. The CDR3 nucleotides are TGCGCCAGCAGCGCTGCCACAGGGGCGAACGCCTACAATGAGCAGTTCTTC. Amino acid sequence: CASSAATGANAYNEQFF.